This TCR beta chain stems from a study of T cell clusters in autoimmune cytopenias. The CDR3 length is 13 residues. Germline lookup yields CDR1 KGHSH and CDR2 LQKENI. Multiplex touch-down PCR amplified TRB using TRB-A and TRB-B pools in one tube. TCRdb processed the multiplex PCR reads again and assigns one entry to each CDR3 protein, with no DNA. In all, the sample yields about 4,400 distinct CDR3 sequences. TRB amplification used roughly 250 ng of peripheral blood genomic DNA. This sample also belongs to another study, concerning T cell repertoires in aging, cancer and after chemotherapy. That source adds: Loss of evenness, beyond lost richness, contributed to age-related TCR diversity decline in cancer patients.

The origin of this receptor is a human donor with an autoimmune cytopenia or autoimmune hepatitis (not recorded which). Sequencing input: peripheral blood. The rearrangement links TRBV18 to TRBJ2-5. CDR3 region: CASSQLPQETQYF.